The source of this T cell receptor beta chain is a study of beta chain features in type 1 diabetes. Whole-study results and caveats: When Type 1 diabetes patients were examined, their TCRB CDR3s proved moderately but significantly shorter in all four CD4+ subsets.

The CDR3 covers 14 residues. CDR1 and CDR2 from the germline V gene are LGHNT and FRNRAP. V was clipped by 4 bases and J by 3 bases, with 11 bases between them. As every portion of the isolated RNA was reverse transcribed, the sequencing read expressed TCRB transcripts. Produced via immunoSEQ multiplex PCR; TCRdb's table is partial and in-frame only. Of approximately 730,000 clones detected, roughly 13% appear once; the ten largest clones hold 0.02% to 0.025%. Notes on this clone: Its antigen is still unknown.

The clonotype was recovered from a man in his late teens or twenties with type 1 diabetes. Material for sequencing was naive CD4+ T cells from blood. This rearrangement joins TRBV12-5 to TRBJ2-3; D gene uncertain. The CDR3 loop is CASGSIQRTDTQYF. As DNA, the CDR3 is TGTGCTAGTGGTTCGATCCAAAGGACAGATACGCAGTATTTT.